Listed below are T cell receptor beta chains from one sample, sequenced in a study of shared clonotypes between healthy human individuals. Some clones are missing from TCRdb's copy, which holds only in-frame ones; the method was immunoSEQ multiplex PCR. The table has approximately 2,200,000 clones, around 93% seen once; the top ten hold 1.5% to 2%. Sequencing was done on a sample of naive CD8+ T cells from PBMCs. The receptors were gathered from a young man in good health. Some clones in this sample may be carry-over from other donors' samples. Each CDR3 is given with its conserved first and last residue. D genes are given only for firm matches. Clone size appears in some rows only: once, few, many, or a class for an expanded clone.

once,TRBV5-1,TRBD2,TRBJ2-3,TGCGCCAGCACAACGGCCCCTAGCGGGAGGGGTCTAACAGATACGCAGTATTTT,CASTTAPSGRGLTDTQYF
-,TRBV27,-,TRBJ1-1,TGTGCCAGCAGTACTCCCAGGGGTAGTGCTTTCTTT,CASSTPRGSAFF
-,TRBV28,-,TRBJ1-3,TGTGCCAGCAGTTTACCAGGAACCTCTGGAAACACCATATATTTT,CASSLPGTSGNTIYF
-,TRBV7-9,-,TRBJ1-4,TGTGCCAGCAGCCCCCCCCTCCTGGATGAAAAACTGTTTTTT,CASSPPLLDEKLFF
-,TRBV9,-,TRBJ2-5,TGTGCCAGCAGCTCTTCCTCCGGGACCCAGTACTTC,CASSSSSGTQYF
-,TRBV7-9,-,TRBJ2-7,TGTGCCAGCAGCTCCTCCAATAATTACGAGCAGTACTTC,CASSSSNNYEQYF
-,TRBV9,-,TRBJ2-7,TGTGCCAGCAGCGCCTCCCCGGAGGTCTCCTACGAGCAGTACTTC,CASSASPEVSYEQYF
-,TRBV6-1,-,TRBJ1-5,TGTGCCAGCAGTGAACACCGCGATAGCAATCAGCCCCAGCATTTT,CASSEHRDSNQPQHF
-,TRBV11-2,-,TRBJ2-5,TGTGCCAGCAGCTCCGGGTATCTCGATATACCCACCCAGACCCAGTACTTC,CASSSGYLDIPTQTQYF
-,TRBV5-6,-,TRBJ1-6,TGTGCCAGCAGCTTGAGGTTGGCTTCACCCCTCCACTTT,CASSLRLASPLHF
-,TRBV19,-,TRBJ2-7,TGTGCCAGTAGTATTTCCGGCGGTAATCCCTACGAGCAGTACTTC,CASSISGGNPYEQYF
-,TRBV28,-,TRBJ1-2,TGTGCCAGCATTCAAGCCCCGGCCGGGGGTGGCTACACCTTC,CASIQAPAGGGYTF
-,TRBV12-5,-,TRBJ2-5,TGTGCTAGTGGTTTGGTACCGGAGACCCAGTACTTC,CASGLVPETQYF
-,TRBV4-3,-,TRBJ2-7,TGCGCCAGCAGCCAAGATCGGGGAATCTCCTACGAGCAGTACTTC,CASSQDRGISYEQYF
-,TRBV10-3,-,TRBJ2-7,TGTGCCATCGCCCAGGGTGGTTCCTACGAGCAGTACTTC,CAIAQGGSYEQYF
-,TRBV9,-,TRBJ1-1,TGTGCCAGCAGCGTTTCGGGGTACACTGAAGCTTTCTTT,CASSVSGYTEAFF
-,TRBV4-1,TRBD2,TRBJ2-1,TGCGCCAGCCTAGGACTAGCGGGGGGGGAGCAGTTCTTC,CASLGLAGGEQFF
-,TRBV4-1,TRBD2,TRBJ2-3,TGCGCCAGCAGTCTCCTAGCGGGAAGCACAGATACGCAGTATTTT,CASSLLAGSTDTQYF
-,TRBV27,-,TRBJ2-2,TGTGCCAGCAGCGCGGCAGAGGTTATGGTGGGTACCGGGGAGCTGTTTTTT,CASSAAEVMVGTGELFF
-,TRBV7-6,-,TRBJ2-5,TGTGCCAGCAGCTTAAGGATCGGTGATTCCCAGTACTTC,CASSLRIGDSQYF
-,TRBV7-2,TRBD1,TRBJ2-6,TGTGCCAGCAGCCGAAGGGGGGACAGGGCGCCTTCTGGGGCCAACGTCCTGACTTTC,CASSRRGDRAPSGANVLTF
-,TRBV10-3,TRBD2,TRBJ2-1,TGTGCCATCAGTGAGGGGAGGGGAGGGACGAACAATGAGCAGTTCTTC,CAISEGRGGTNNEQFF
-,TRBV27,TRBD1,TRBJ2-7,TGTGCCAGCAGTTCCACGGACAGGGGCTACGAGCAGTACTTC,CASSSTDRGYEQYF
-,TRBV2,TRBD2,TRBJ2-7,TGTGCCAGCAGTGAATTTAGCGGGAGTAAAGGGGCCTACGAGCAGTACTTC,CASSEFSGSKGAYEQYF
-,TRBV5-4,TRBD1,TRBJ1-2,TGTGCCAGCAGCGTTGACAGGGGGCTCACTAACTATGGCTACACCTTC,CASSVDRGLTNYGYTF
-,TRBV6-5,TRBD1,TRBJ2-7,TGTGCCAGCAGTTACCCGGGACAGGGAACCTACGAGCAGTACTTC,CASSYPGQGTYEQYF
-,TRBV9,TRBD2,TRBJ2-3,TGTGCCAGCAGCGGGGGACTATCAGATACGCAGTATTTT,CASSGGLSDTQYF
-,TRBV2,-,TRBJ1-5,TGTGCCAGCAGTGAATTTGGAGGGAACCAGCCCCAGCATTTT,CASSEFGGNQPQHF
-,TRBV4-2,TRBD2,TRBJ2-7,TGTGCCAGCAGCCCTAGCGGGAGCTACGAGCAGTACTTC,CASSPSGSYEQYF
few,TRBV6-5,-,TRBJ1-1,TGTGCCAGCAGTTACTCGAAGGTCAGGCTGGGGACTGAAGCTTTCTTT,CASSYSKVRLGTEAFF
-,TRBV28,-,TRBJ1-4,TGTGCCAGCAGTTTCCCCCCCCCAGGGTTCCAAACATCAACTAATGAAAAACTGTTTTTT,CASSFPPPGFQTSTNEKLFF
-,TRBV4-3,-,TRBJ1-3,TGCGCCAGCAGCCAGGTCTGGGGGGGCATCGGAAACACCATATATTTT,CASSQVWGGIGNTIYF
-,TRBV4-3,TRBD1,TRBJ1-2,TGCGCCAGCAGCCAAGGTTTGTGGACAGGAGATGGCTACACCTTC,CASSQGLWTGDGYTF
once,TRBV28,TRBD2,TRBJ2-7,TGTGCCAGCACCGCGAGCGGGGGTGGTTACGAGCAGTACTTC,CASTASGGGYEQYF
-,TRBV27,-,TRBJ1-4,TGTGCCAGCACTACCTCGCGGGGGGAGAATAATGAAAAACTGTTTTTT,CASTTSRGENNEKLFF
-,TRBV7-9,TRBD1,TRBJ2-7,TGTGCCAGCAGCGTGGGACAGACCTACGAGCAGTACTTC,CASSVGQTYEQYF
-,TRBV28,-,TRBJ1-5,TGTGCCAGCAGTTTGGTAGGGGTTGTCGATCAGCCCCAGCATTTT,CASSLVGVVDQPQHF
-,TRBV5-1,TRBD2,TRBJ2-5,TGCGCCAGCACCATTGAGGGAGGGGCGAAGACCCAGTACTTC,CASTIEGGAKTQYF
-,TRBV28,-,TRBJ2-5,TGTGCCAGCAGCTCATGGGGGTCCGCGGAGACCCAGTACTTC,CASSSWGSAETQYF
-,TRBV4-2,TRBD2,TRBJ2-1,TGTGCCAGCAGCCAAGGCTTTAGGACTAGCGGGATCTTCAATGAGCAGTTCTTC,CASSQGFRTSGIFNEQFF
-,TRBV12-5,TRBD1,TRBJ1-1,TGTGCTAGTGGTTTGGCGATACAGGGGGTTACTGAAGCTTTCTTT,CASGLAIQGVTEAFF
-,TRBV27,-,TRBJ2-1,TGTGCCAGCAGTACCTCAAACTCCTACAATGAGCAGTTCTTC,CASSTSNSYNEQFF
-,TRBV5-5,-,TRBJ2-7,TGTGCCAGCAAGCCGAGGAGTCGCTCCTACGAGCAGTACTTC,CASKPRSRSYEQYF
-,TRBV6-1,-,TRBJ2-7,TGTGCCAGCAGTGAAGCGCTGGGGGGCCCCAGCTCCTACGAGCAGTACTTC,CASSEALGGPSSYEQYF
-,TRBV27,-,TRBJ1-1,TGTGCCAGCAGTTTTAAACCCCCTTACAGGGAAGCGGTGAACACTGAAGCTTTCTTT,CASSFKPPYREAVNTEAFF